This T cell receptor (beta chain) was profiled in a study of T cell changes during pregnancy in multiple sclerosis. Germline CDR1 reads SGHNT; CDR2 reads YENEEA. The CDR3 runs to 15 residues. Trimming stripped 1 base from V and 1 base from J, with 10 bases between. Data came from immunoSEQ multiplex PCR; TCRdb stores just in-frame clones and leaves some out. The table shows tens of thousands of clones, with over 85% occurring only once. The input for sequencing was peripheral blood, taken in the second trimester of pregnancy. This receptor was taken from a female donor with multiple sclerosis, enrolled in a pregnancy study. V is TRBV11-3 and J is TRBJ2-5; maybe TRBD2 (6 bases). CDR3 DNA sequence: TGTGCCAGCAGCTTAGTAGGGAGGATCCAAGAGACCCAGTACTTC. Protein: CASSLVGRIQETQYF.